These T cell receptor beta chains were read from a single sample in a study of cytotoxic CD8 clonotypes in ibrutinib-treated CLL. Generated by immunoSEQ multiplex PCR, the TCRdb table keeps only in-frame clones and is missing some. This sample has over 75,000 clones, with about 78% found just once. Specimen: PBMCs, collected after 12 months of ibrutinib treatment. These receptors all come from a human donor with chronic lymphocytic leukemia. CDR3s include the opening cysteine and the closing phenylalanine or tryptophan. Fields, in order: clone size, V gene, D gene, J gene, CDR3 DNA, CDR3 protein. D genes are given only for firm matches. Some rows mark clone size as missing; the rest say once, few, many or name a class of expanded clone.

size: -; V: TRBV11-3; D: TRBD1; J: TRBJ2-1; DNA: TGTGCCAGCAGCCAGCCGGGACAGGGGCCCAACAATGAGCAGTTCTTC; CDR3: CASSQPGQGPNNEQFF
size: -; V: TRBV5-5; D: TRBD1; J: TRBJ1-2; DNA: TGTGCCAGCAGCTGGCAGGGGGAAGTGAACTATGGCTACACCTTC; CDR3: CASSWQGEVNYGYTF
size: -; V: TRBV5-1; D: TRBD2; J: TRBJ2-5; DNA: TGCGCCAGCAGGCGCGGATCACTAGCGGGGGACCAAGAGACCCAGTACTTC; CDR3: CASRRGSLAGDQETQYF
size: -; V: TRBV29-1; D: -; J: TRBJ2-3; DNA: TGCAGCGTCGCCACCCGGGGATCCACAGATACGCAGTATTTT; CDR3: CSVATRGSTDTQYF
size: -; V: TRBV5-6; D: -; J: TRBJ2-6; DNA: TGTGCCAGCACCCTTGCAGGCAGCTCCGCGGGGGCCAACGTCCTGACTTTC; CDR3: CASTLAGSSAGANVLTF
size: -; V: TRBV5-6; D: -; J: TRBJ1-1; DNA: TGTGCCAGCAGCAGGGGTGGCGTCACTGAAGCTTTCTTT; CDR3: CASSRGGVTEAFF
size: -; V: TRBV6-1; D: TRBD2; J: TRBJ2-6; DNA: TGTGCCAGCAGTGACGCACTAGCGGGGGGGCCCCGGACCAACGTCCTGACTTTC; CDR3: CASSDALAGGPRTNVLTF
size: -; V: TRBV27; D: TRBD1; J: TRBJ2-7; DNA: TGTGCCAGCAGTCCCTCACCCGGGACAGGGGACTACGAGCAGTACTTC; CDR3: CASSPSPGTGDYEQYF
size: -; V: TRBV11-3; D: -; J: TRBJ2-1; DNA: TGTGCCAGCAGCCAGGAGAGGGGGGCCAGGTTCTTC; CDR3: CASSQERGARFF
size: -; V: TRBV6-1; D: -; J: TRBJ2-2; DNA: TGTGCCAGCAATGCGGAACGGCCCGGGGAGCTGTTTTTT; CDR3: CASNAERPGELFF
size: -; V: TRBV6-5; D: TRBD2; J: TRBJ2-3; DNA: TGTGCCAGCAGTTACTCGACGGGGGGGGCTATAGATACGCAGTATTTT; CDR3: CASSYSTGGAIDTQYF
size: -; V: TRBV5-5; D: TRBD1; J: TRBJ2-5; DNA: TGTGCCAGCAGCTTGCCAAACAGGGGGCGCGGGACCCAGTACTTC; CDR3: CASSLPNRGRGTQYF
size: -; V: TRBV13; D: TRBD1; J: TRBJ1-1; DNA: TGTGCCAGCAGCCCAAACAGGGGGCGGAACACTGAAGCTTTCTTT; CDR3: CASSPNRGRNTEAFF
size: few; V: TRBV2; D: -; J: TRBJ1-4; DNA: TGTGCCAGCAGTCCCACTAGTGCAACTAATGAAAAACTGTTTTTT; CDR3: CASSPTSATNEKLFF
size: -; V: TRBV7-2; D: TRBD1; J: TRBJ2-1; DNA: TGTGCCAGCAGCTTCGGACAGGGGTTAAGAAATGAGCAGTTCTTC; CDR3: CASSFGQGLRNEQFF
size: -; V: TRBV10-2; D: -; J: TRBJ2-5; DNA: TGCGCCAGCAGTGAGGCTCGCGGTAGCCCAGAGACCCAGTACTTC; CDR3: CASSEARGSPETQYF
size: -; V: TRBV19; D: -; J: TRBJ1-6; DNA: TGTGCCAGTACAGGGAGTAATTCACCCCTCCACTTT; CDR3: CASTGSNSPLHF
size: -; V: TRBV30; D: -; J: TRBJ1-5; DNA: TGTGCCTGGAGTGGGGAGGGCAGTCAGCCCCAGCATTTT; CDR3: CAWSGEGSQPQHF
size: -; V: TRBV7-6; D: -; J: TRBJ2-7; DNA: TGTGCCAGCAGCAGGGGGGACCCCGCAAGCGAGCAGTACTTC; CDR3: CASSRGDPASEQYF
size: -; V: TRBV7-7; D: -; J: TRBJ2-3; DNA: TGTGCCAGCAGCTTAACAGGAAGCACAGATACGCAGTATTTT; CDR3: CASSLTGSTDTQYF
size: -; V: TRBV2; D: -; J: TRBJ1-1; DNA: TGTGCCAGCAGCGTAACGGTACTTTCTGAAGCTTTCTTT; CDR3: CASSVTVLSEAFF
size: once; V: TRBV7-9; D: TRBD1; J: TRBJ1-1; DNA: TGTGCCAGCAGCCTGGGACAGGGGCCCACTGAAGCTTTCTTT; CDR3: CASSLGQGPTEAFF
size: -; V: TRBV5-1; D: TRBD1; J: TRBJ2-5; DNA: TGCGCCAGCCAATCTTCAGGGGGCCAAGAGACCCAGTACTTC; CDR3: CASQSSGGQETQYF
size: -; V: TRBV23-1; D: TRBD2; J: TRBJ2-3; DNA: TGCGCCAGCAGTCAAGGGACTAGCCTGGATACGCAGTATTTT; CDR3: CASSQGTSLDTQYF
size: -; V: TRBV25-1; D: -; J: TRBJ1-6; DNA: TGTGCCAGCAAGGAGAGCTCCTATAATTCACCCCTCCACTTT; CDR3: CASKESSYNSPLHF
size: -; V: TRBV7-2; D: -; J: TRBJ2-7; DNA: TGTGCCAGCAGGGGTAGCACGCACTCCTACGAGCAGTACTTC; CDR3: CASRGSTHSYEQYF
size: -; V: TRBV4-1; D: -; J: TRBJ2-7; DNA: TGCGCCAGCAGCCAAGGGACAGTCTACGAGCAGTACTTC; CDR3: CASSQGTVYEQYF
size: -; V: TRBV7-8; D: -; J: TRBJ2-7; DNA: TGTGCCAGCAGCTTTCCGATTGGGAGCCTGTCCTACGAGCAGTACTTC; CDR3: CASSFPIGSLSYEQYF
size: few; V: TRBV18; D: TRBD2; J: TRBJ2-2; DNA: TGTGCCAGCTCACCAAGTGGACAGCGGGGGTCCGGGGAGCTGTTTTTT; CDR3: CASSPSGQRGSGELFF
size: once; V: TRBV30; D: -; J: TRBJ1-5; DNA: TGTGCCTGGAGTCCTTCCCTTTATAGCAATCAGCCCCAGCATTTT; CDR3: CAWSPSLYSNQPQHF
size: -; V: TRBV4-2; D: TRBD2; J: TRBJ2-5; DNA: TGTGCCAGCAGCCAAGACTGGCTAGCGGGGGCCCCTATCCAAGAGACCCAGTACTTC; CDR3: CASSQDWLAGAPIQETQYF
size: -; V: TRBV7-2; D: TRBD1; J: TRBJ1-2; DNA: TGTGCCAGCAGCTTAGGGCTGCAGGGGGCAGGGGGCTACACCTTC; CDR3: CASSLGLQGAGGYTF
size: few; V: TRBV7-2; D: -; J: TRBJ1-4; DNA: TGTGCCAGCAGCTTAGTAGGAGGGGCAACTAATGAAAAACTGTTTTTT; CDR3: CASSLVGGATNEKLFF
size: -; V: TRBV30; D: -; J: TRBJ2-7; DNA: TGTGCCTGGAGCCCAGGGGTCTCCTACGAGCAGTACTTC; CDR3: CAWSPGVSYEQYF
size: -; V: TRBV7-8; D: TRBD1; J: TRBJ1-2; DNA: TGTGCCAGCAGCCCCTCCGTGGACAGGGGCGCAAGCTATGGCTACACCTTC; CDR3: CASSPSVDRGASYGYTF
size: -; V: TRBV7-3; D: -; J: TRBJ1-3; DNA: TGTGCCAACTACCAGTACTACTCTGGAAACACCATATATTTT; CDR3: CANYQYYSGNTIYF
size: -; V: TRBV11-2; D: TRBD1; J: TRBJ2-7; DNA: TGTGCCAGCCAGACAGGGGAAGGCGAGCAGTACTTC; CDR3: CASQTGEGEQYF
size: -; V: TRBV4-1; D: -; J: TRBJ2-5; DNA: TGCGCCAGCAGCCAGGACGGAGGGGCTGGAATAGAGACCCAGTACTTC; CDR3: CASSQDGGAGIETQYF
size: once; V: TRBV2; D: TRBD1; J: TRBJ2-5; DNA: TGTGCCAGCAGAACGGGACAGGGGCTAGAGACCCAGTACTTC; CDR3: CASRTGQGLETQYF
size: once; V: TRBV7-3; D: TRBD1; J: TRBJ1-2; DNA: TGTGCCAGCAGCTCGGGACAGGGAAGTGGCTACACCTTC; CDR3: CASSSGQGSGYTF
size: -; V: TRBV7-2; D: -; J: TRBJ1-3; DNA: TGTGCCAGCAGCTCAATTCCGGGACCTGGAAACACCATATATTTT; CDR3: CASSSIPGPGNTIYF
size: once; V: TRBV4-2; D: TRBD1; J: TRBJ2-2; DNA: TGTGCCAGCAGCCGAGGACAGGGTGGCGGGGAGCTGTTTTTT; CDR3: CASSRGQGGGELFF
size: -; V: TRBV7-2; D: -; J: TRBJ1-5; DNA: TGTGCCAGCAGCAAGACCCCCGCCGGGACATACTCCCAGCCCCAGCATTTT; CDR3: CASSKTPAGTYSQPQHF